The 23 T cell receptor beta chains below were found in one sample sequenced in a study of T cells after yellow fever vaccination. TCRdb analysed the 5' RACE reads with MiXCR anew, one entry per CDR3 protein. The data show roughly 310,000 distinct CDR3 sequences, 7.5% to 9% seen once. Sequenced material: PBMCs, taken on the day of the first yellow fever vaccination. The origin of the receptors is a young man who received the YFV17D yellow fever vaccine.

This clonotype was recorded many times. The V gene is TRBV12-3 or TRBV12-4, the J gene TRBJ2-3; tentative D call: TRBD2 (5 bases). The CDR3 is 13 residues long. Deletions cut 4 bases from V and 4 bases from J, with 9 bases between. The CDR3: CASSSAGADTQYF. The CDR3 nucleotides read TGTGCCAGCAGTTCCGCGGGCGCAGATACGCAGTATTTT.

As regards this clonotype: A much larger clone differs from this one at a single base, so this may be a read error. The chain has TRBV11-3 and TRBJ2-3; a possible D gene is TRBD2 (5 bases). Germline assignment: CDR1 SGHNT and CDR2 YENEEA. Trimming stripped 4 bases from V and 6 bases from J, with 14 bases between. The CDR3 is made up of 14 amino acids. This chain's CDR3 is CASSSWGATDTQYF. DNA for the CDR3: TGTGCCAGCAGCTCATGGGGAGCGACGGATACGCAGTATTTT.

This chain uses TRBV7-6 with TRBJ1-3; no reliable D call. V lost 4 bases, J lost 0 bases, and 7 bases lay in between. This CDR3 spans 14 amino acids. The germline CDR1 and CDR2 sequences are SGHVS and FNYEAQ. DNA of the CDR3: TGTGCCAGCAGCTCCTTTAGCTCTGGAAACACCATATATTTT. Translated: CASSSFSSGNTIYF.

This clonotype came up a few times. The chain is built from TRBV6-6 and TRBJ1-2; D is undetermined. The CDR3 runs 10 residues. V lost 8 bases, J lost 11 bases, and 12 bases lay in between. CDR1 is MNHNY, CDR2 SVGAGI, per germline (reference sequence). Here the CDR3 reads CASARSGYTF. The CDR3 DNA is TGTGCCAGCGCAAGGTCGGGGTACACCTTC.

This clonotype was observed a handful of times. This chain joins TRBV6-2 or TRBV6-3 and TRBJ2-7; a possible D gene is TRBD1 (5 bases). The V gene lost 0 bases and the J gene lost 4 bases, with 16 bases spanning the gap. This CDR3 spans 16 amino acids. Germline values: CDR1 MNHEY, CDR2 SVGEGT. The CDR3 reads CASSYSRRQWGYEQYV. The DNA for the CDR3 is TGTGCCAGCAGTTACTCGCGGCGACAGTGGGGTTACGAGCAGTACGTC.

V is TRBV7-2 and J is TRBJ2-7; D unclear. V gave up 2 bases and J gave up 1 base, with 6 bases separating them. This CDR3 has 13 residues. Germline V gives CDR1 SGHTA, CDR2 FQGNSA. The CDR3 reads CASSLTQSYEQYF. CDR3 sequence (DNA): TGTGCCAGCAGCTTAACACAGTCCTACGAGCAGTACTTC. Drawing the rest from reference TRBV7-2 and TRBJ2-7, the complete variable domain is GAGVSQSPSNKVTEKGKDVELRCDPISGHTALYWYRQSLGQGLEFLIYFQGNSAPDKSGLPSDRFSAERTGGSVSTLTIQRTQQEDSAVYLCASSLTQSYEQYFGPGTRLTVT.

This clonotype was observed a few times. V gene TRBV20-1 combines with J gene TRBJ1-5; D is undetermined. The CDR3 is 13 amino acids. The V end was cut by 0 bases, the J end by 4 bases, with 7 bases between. Germline CDR1 reads DFQATT; CDR2 reads SNEGSKA (reference sequence). CDR3 amino acids: CSARDDPNQPQHF. The CDR3 nucleotides are TGCAGTGCTAGAGATGACCCGAATCAGCCCCAGCATTTT.

Many counts were recorded for this clonotype. The J gene is TRBJ2-1, the V gene TRBV5-1; possibly TRBD2 for D (6 bases). V was shortened by 3 bases and J by 14 bases, with 12 bases between the two germline ends. The CDR3 contains 11 residues. Germline V CDR1 and CDR2: SGHRS, YFSETQ. CDR3 coding DNA: TGCGCCAGCAGCTCGGGGGAACCGAAGTTCTTC. It is translated as CASSSGEPKFF.

This clonotype was recorded at least ten times. V and J are TRBV7-2 and TRBJ2-3, with 7 bases aligning to TRBD2. V lost 3 bases to trimming and J lost 3 bases; unmatched junction nucleotides: 12. CDR1 and CDR2 from the germline V gene are SGHTA and FQGNSA. CDR3 length: 17 amino acids. In DNA, the CDR3 is TGTGCCAGCAGCTTCCATGGGTCGGGCGGGAGAACAGATACGCAGTATTTT. The encoded protein is CASSFHGSGGRTDTQYF.

Ten or more counts support this clonotype. The CDR3 sequence is CASSGGGATDTQYF. DNA for the CDR3: TGTGCCAGCAGCGGAGGCGGGGCTACAGATACGCAGTATTTT. The gene calls are TRBV9 and TRBJ2-3; TRBD2 is a possible D gene (6 bases). The CDR3 spans 14 residues. Trimming removed 3 bases at V and 3 bases at J, with 11 bases between. The germline gives CDR1 SGDLS, CDR2 YYNGEE.

The chain couples TRBV9 to TRBJ2-3, with 8 nucleotides matching TRBD2. The CDR3 is made up of 16 amino acids. Per germline, CDR1 SGDLS and CDR2 YYNGEE. The junction had 9 bases not matched to a gene; V was cut back by 4 bases and J by 2 bases. The CDR3 region has the DNA TGTGCCAGCAGCTTATACGGACTAGCTACCACAGATACGCAGTATTTT. It specifies CASSLYGLATTDTQYF.

The chain has TRBV6-5 and TRBJ2-7, with 8 bases lining up with TRBD1. V shed 5 bases, J shed 4 bases, and the junction held 7 bases outside the gene matches. Germline-derived CDR1 and CDR2 are MNHEY and SVGAGI. The CDR3 runs to 14 residues. The CDR3 DNA reads TGTGCCAGCAGTAACCGGGACAGGTTATACGAGCAGTACGTC. This sequence encodes CASSNRDRLYEQYV.

The gene calls are TRBV7-9 and TRBJ1-5, with D unclear. The CDR3 extends over 12 amino acids. Trimming shortened V by 4 bases and J by 10 bases, and 11 bases separated the two germline ends. Germline V gene lookup returns CDR1 SEHNR and CDR2 FQNEAQ (reference sequence). This CDR3 is CASSSVESPQHF. CDR3 sequence (DNA): TGTGCCAGCAGCTCCGTTGAATCCCCCCAGCATTTT.

The J gene is TRBJ2-3, the V gene TRBV9; D might be TRBD2 (7 bases). The length of the CDR3 is 16 residues. V was cut by 0 bases and J by 4 bases, with 15 bases left in between. Germline CDR1 and CDR2: SGDLS and YYNGEE. CDR3 region: CASSVGFGGPSDTQYF. Here the CDR3 DNA reads TGTGCCAGCAGCGTAGGTTTCGGGGGGCCCTCAGATACGCAGTATTTT.

The CDR3 DNA is TGCGCCAGCAGCTTGAGTGGGTTAGACGAGCAGTACTTC. Its translation is CASSLSGLDEQYF. This chain connects TRBV5-1 to TRBJ2-7; the D is unclear. CDR3 size: 13 residues. V dropped 1 base and J dropped 5 bases, with 10 bases sitting between them. Germline CDR1 and CDR2: SGHRS and YFSETQ.

This clonotype was counted a few times. In DNA form, the CDR3 reads TGTGCCAGCTCACCCTATCCGACAGGGTTGGACACTGAAGCTTTCTTT. Protein sequence: CASSPYPTGLDTEAFF. This chain connects TRBV18 to TRBJ1-1; TRBD1 matches at 7 bases. CDR1 KGHSH and CDR2 LQKENI come from the germline V gene. CDR3 length: 16 residues. The ends lost 3 bases at V and 3 bases at J; junction bases unmatched: 10.

DNA for the CDR3: TGTGCCAGCAGCGGCGGGGGGCAATTATCGACCCAGTACTTC. Its translation is CASSGGGQLSTQYF. The V call is TRBV9, the J call TRBJ2-5, with 8 bases identical to TRBD2. Germline V gives CDR1 SGDLS, CDR2 YYNGEE. The CDR3 runs to 14 residues. Losses at the gene ends were 3 bases for V and 7 bases for J; bases not matched to a gene: 8.

This clonotype was counted many times. The V and J genes are TRBV27 and TRBJ2-3; D unclear. This CDR3 has 12 residues. Trimming removed 4 bases at V and 4 bases at J, with 6 bases between. The V gene's germline CDR1 is MNHEY and CDR2 SMNVEV (reference sequence). CDR3: CASSYSADTQYF. Here the CDR3 DNA reads TGTGCCAGCAGTTATAGTGCAGATACGCAGTATTTT.

The V gene is TRBV6-1, the J gene TRBJ2-1, with D unresolved. V gave up 6 bases and J gave up 6 bases, with 21 bases separating them. The germline V gene encodes CDR1 MNHNS and CDR2 SASEGT. The CDR3 contains 16 residues. CDR3 loop: CASSLRRYPTLNEQFF. CDR3 sequence (DNA): TGTGCCAGCAGCCTCAGGCGGTACCCAACCCTCAATGAGCAGTTCTTC.

This clonotype has at least ten counts. The rearrangement links TRBV23-1 to TRBJ2-2; possible D gene TRBD2, 7 bases. TRBV23-1 carries the ORF label, with uncertain function. CDR3 size: 15 residues. V was pared by 1 base and J by 7 bases, with 13 bases between. The CDR3: CASSQFRGADGELFF. CDR3 DNA sequence: TGCGCCAGCAGTCAATTCCGGGGGGCGGACGGGGAGCTGTTTTTT.

The chain joins TRBV6-5 to TRBJ2-1, with TRBD2 matching over 8 bases. The CDR3 covers 15 residues. The junction had 6 bases not matched to a gene; V was cut back by 2 bases and J by 6 bases. CDR1 and CDR2 (germline): MNHEY, SVGAGI. The DNA for the CDR3 is TGTGCCAGCAGTTACAAGCGGGGGTCTCTCAATGAGCAGTTCTTC. This sequence encodes CASSYKRGSLNEQFF.

The rearrangement joins TRBV6-1 to TRBJ1-5; possible D gene TRBD1, 5 bases. Trimming left V 8 bases short and J 5 bases short, with 19 bases between. The CDR3 extends over 15 amino acids. Looked up from germline, CDR1 is MNHNS and CDR2 is SASEGT. The CDR3 DNA follows: TGTGCCAGCTGGAATGGGGCCGTCGAGCATCAGCCCCAGCATTTT. It specifies CASWNGAVEHQPQHF.

This clonotype has more than one count but fewer than ten. The CDR3 nucleotides read TGTGCCAGCAGCTTAGAAACGACCTCTGGAAACACCATATATTTT. The encoded protein is CASSLETTSGNTIYF. The chain has TRBV7-8 and TRBJ1-3, with unresolved D. The germline V gene encodes CDR1 SGHVS and CDR2 FQNEAQ. Trimming took 1 base from V and 0 from J, leaving 7 bases between them. The CDR3 extends over 15 amino acids. The complete variable domain, with remaining parts taken from reference TRBV7-8 and TRBJ1-3, reads GAGVSQSPRYKVAKRGQDVALRCDPISGHVSLFWYQQALGQGPEFLTYFQNEAQLDKSGLPSDRFFAERPEGSVSTLKIQRTQQEDSAVYLCASSLETTSGNTIYFGEGSWLTVV.